These 5 T cell receptor beta chains share one sample of origin, sequenced in a study of monozygotic twins with inflammatory bowel disease. Following a re-call of the 5' RACE reads, TCRdb has one entry per CDR3 protein and lacks DNA. Here the sample table reports around 99,000 distinct CDR3 sequences. Sequenced material: blood. These receptors were taken from a human donor with ulcerative colitis or Crohn's disease, or a healthy co-twin of an affected twin (not recorded which).

The chain joins TRBV7-6 to TRBJ2-7; TCRdb gives TRBD2 as the D gene, but with no DNA this cannot be confirmed. Germline V gives CDR1 SGHVS, CDR2 FNYEAQ. The CDR3 runs to 14 residues. CDR3 loop: CASSPLQTSYEQYF.

V and J are TRBV5-4 and TRBJ2-3. The CDR3 is 15 residues long. The germline V gene encodes CDR1 SGHNT and CDR2 YYREEE (reference sequence). CDR3: CASSLEMLGTDTQYF.

CDR3 sequence: CASSLVVGGGPSREQFF. This chain links TRBV5-5 with TRBJ2-1; TCRdb proposes TRBD2, but this gene call is untestable without DNA. Germline V CDR1 and CDR2: SGHKS, YYEKEE (reference sequence). This CDR3 is built from 17 residues.

This chain joins TRBV7-2 and TRBJ2-7; TCRdb picks TRBD1, but there is no DNA to check that call. The CDR3 contains 13 residues. Looked up from germline, CDR1 is SGHTA and CDR2 is FQGNSA. The CDR3 here is CASRDTGAGEQYF.

The gene calls are TRBV3-1 and TRBJ2-3; the D call from TCRdb, TRBD1, cannot be confirmed without DNA. Germline V lookup: CDR1 LGHDT, CDR2 YNNKEL (reference sequence). The CDR3 sequence is 17 residues long. The CDR3 reads CASSQASYRDPSDTQYF.